This T cell receptor (beta chain) was profiled in a study of identical twins. TCRdb called the 5' RACE reads again in MiXCR, with one record for every CDR3 protein. This table has 470,000 or so distinct CDR3 sequences, 24% appearing once. This clonotype showed up just a few times. Its antigen is not identified. Findings of the study overall: The abundant beta clonotypes from cord blood had fewer insertions, and memory repertoires had none of this.

The CDR3 consists of 15 residues. Trimming took 6 bases from V and 2 from J; bases not matched to a gene: 7. This sample was also put to use in a study of T cells expressing NK-cell markers. From that report: Whether expanded NKG2C+ T cell clones were HCMV-specific remained unclear.

What was sequenced was CD4+ T cells sorted from blood. The receptor was isolated from a woman aged 18-35 years in good health. The chain carries TRBV12-3 or TRBV12-4 and TRBJ2-3, with 8 bases identical to TRBD1. The CDR3 loop is CASSPGQGFTDTQYF. Written as DNA, the CDR3 is TGTGCCAGCAGCCCTGGACAGGGCTTCACAGATACGCAGTATTTT.